This note documents a single TCR beta chain sequence. It lacks a known antigen. No base quality information exists; no much larger clone differs at one position. Receptor amplification or capture employed the immunoSEQ multiplex PCR assay. The authors' pipeline ran thus. To diagnose cytomegalovirus status from the catalog of TCR beta chain sequences, a statistical classification framework was built. In its TCRdb copy, this immuneACCESS table keeps in-frame sequences only and misses some clones. Where compared with another copy, unresolved V genes explain less than half of these, and the others have no known cause. V, J and clone size are taken as reported in that table, and D and trimming were inferred from the DNA itself. The table for this sample lists some 250,000 clones; approximately 84% of them were counted only once. The ten largest clones take up 0.95% to 1.5% of the sample. Relative to germline, V is 0 bases shorter and J is 0 bases shorter, with 5 bases between their ends. Taken from cysteine to phenylalanine, the CDR3 has 15 residues. Only the CDR3 DNA stays, 45 bases, in frame from base 1. As encoded in the germline V gene (reference sequence), CDR1 is SGHAT while CDR2 is FQDESV.

This record belongs to a study of cytomegalovirus exposure and HLA in healthy donors listed by TCRdb under 2017. Some background on the complete study: A later analysis indicated that the 90 to 150 validation repertoires were generated on the platform also employed for the 650 to 850 repertoires of the first cohort. The aim of the study was to test whether cataloging public T cell receptors could identify signatures of past pathogen exposure. A separate validation cohort of roughly 130 different subjects was used in addition to the roughly 700-subject first cohort. To predict cytomegalovirus infection status, the study combined high-throughput TCR immunosequencing, statistical association of individual TCRs with disease status, and machine learning.

Donors formed part of the validation cohort, which comprised 120 subjects and was distinct from the first cohort of under 850 subjects. The paper as a whole reports these results and caveats: A later analysis had no HLA typing for the validation cohort, so co-occurrence there was scored across all 110 or so repertoires. The authors suggested that the approach could potentially be extended to other disease states and immunological phenotypes. In the study, approximately 160 TCR beta chains were listed as associated with cytomegalovirus. Three of the identified cytomegalovirus-associated TCR beta chains were confirmed in vitro to be specific for cytomegalovirus antigens. The classifier was reported to diagnose cytomegalovirus status with high specificity and sensitivity in both the original cohort and the validation cohort. In a later analysis, TCRs clustered in the first cohort were found to also tend to co-occur in the 120 validation repertoires, with 90% to 95% of cluster scores above 0. While some public TCRs were present in many individuals, most TCR sequences turned up only very rarely across donors.

The sample consisted of PBMCs. The chain employs TRBV11-1 and TRBJ1-4; no D gene can be assigned with confidence. The TCR was taken from a woman aged 25 to 39 in good health and CMV-seropositive. Here is the DNA: TGTGCCAGCAGCTTAGCGAGTGCAACTAATGAAAAACTGTTTTTT. Its protein reads: CASSLASATNEKLFF.